The clone carrying this TCR beta chain was picked up many times. Its cognate antigen is unknown. This sample was included in a study of CD8 T cells in ankylosing spondylitis. Study findings and constraints: A TCR beta motif made of eight highly homologous variants seemed typical of ankylosing spondylitis blood. Clones linked to disease, bearing a CD8+ phenotype, were relatively rare in peripheral blood. A subset of motif variants has previously been described in the synovial fluid and blood of reactive arthritis.

Molecular-barcoded quantitative 5'-RACE produced these TCR beta libraries. TCRdb processed the 5' RACE reads anew with MiXCR; each CDR3 protein has one entry. The sample records about 460,000 distinct CDR3 sequences, roughly 5% being singletons. CDR1 is SGHTA and CDR2 is FQGNSA in the germline V gene. V was clipped by 5 bases and J by 4 bases; unmatched bases: 12. This CDR3 has 17 residues. The receptor comes from a male donor with ankylosing spondylitis. The rearrangement links TRBV7-2 to TRBJ1-2; TRBD1 matches at 11 bases. The sequenced sample was blood, either unsorted or a sorted T cell fraction (not recorded which). CDR3 region: CASSLLQSGTGGYGYTF. The CDR3 DNA is TGTGCCAGCAGCCTTTTACAGTCCGGGACAGGGGGCTATGGCTACACCTTC.